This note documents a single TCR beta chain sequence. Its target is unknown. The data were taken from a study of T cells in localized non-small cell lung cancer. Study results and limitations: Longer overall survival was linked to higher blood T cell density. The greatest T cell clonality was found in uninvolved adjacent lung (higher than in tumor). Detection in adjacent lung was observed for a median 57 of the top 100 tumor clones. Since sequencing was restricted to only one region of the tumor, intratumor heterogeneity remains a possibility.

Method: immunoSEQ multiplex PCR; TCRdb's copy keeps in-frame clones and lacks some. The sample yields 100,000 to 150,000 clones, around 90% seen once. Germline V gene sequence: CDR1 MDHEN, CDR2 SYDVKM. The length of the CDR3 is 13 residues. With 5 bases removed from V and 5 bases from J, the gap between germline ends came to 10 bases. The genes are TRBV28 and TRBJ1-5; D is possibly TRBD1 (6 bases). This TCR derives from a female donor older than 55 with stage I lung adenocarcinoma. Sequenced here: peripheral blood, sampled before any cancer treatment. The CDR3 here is CASSDRTDQPQHF. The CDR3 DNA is TGTGCCAGCAGTGATCGGACAGATCAGCCCCAGCATTTT.